One and the same sample provided the 22 T cell receptor beta chains below, sequenced in a study of shared clonotypes between healthy human individuals. The assay was immunoSEQ multiplex PCR, and TCRdb's table has in-frame clones only and misses some. The table includes roughly 1.4 million clones, about 98.5% detected once. Sequencing was carried out using naive CD4+ T cells sorted from blood. Subset specified: CD45RA+ positively selected. These receptors were obtained from a man aged 25 to 45 in good health.

The V call is TRBV27, the J call TRBJ2-1; D is perhaps TRBD2 (5 bases). Germline V gene sequence: CDR1 MNHEY, CDR2 SMNVEV (reference sequence). Trimming cost V 4 bases and J 3 bases, with 13 bases left between them. The CDR3 totals 15 residues. As DNA, the CDR3 is TGTGCCAGCAGTTCCACGACTACCTACTACAATGAGCAGTTCTTC. Translated, it gives CASSSTTTYYNEQFF.

This sequence joins TRBV6-1 and TRBJ2-1; unclear D gene. The V end was cut by 7 bases, the J end by 0 bases, with 10 bases between. Germline values: CDR1 MNHNS, CDR2 SASEGT. This CDR3 has 14 amino acids. The CDR3: CASTLDSSYNEQFF. The CDR3 nucleotides read TGTGCCAGCACCCTGGATAGCTCCTACAATGAGCAGTTCTTC.

The chain carries TRBV7-9 and TRBJ2-5; weak D call: TRBD2 (5 bases). This CDR3 has 15 amino acids. V shed 4 bases and J shed 3 bases, with 15 bases lying between them. Germline V CDR1 and CDR2: SEHNR, FQNEAQ (reference sequence). This CDR3 reads CASSSRRTGKETQYF. Written as DNA, the CDR3 is TGTGCCAGCAGCTCTAGGAGAACGGGGAAAGAGACCCAGTACTTC.

The chain carries TRBV28 and TRBJ1-2; 10 bases fit TRBD1. CDR1 is MDHEN, CDR2 SYDVKM, per germline. The CDR3 has 13 residues. The ends lost 5 bases at V and 5 bases at J; junction bases unmatched: 2. The CDR3 nucleotides read TGTGCCAGCAGTCGGACAGGGGGGTATGGCTACACCTTC. As protein: CASSRTGGYGYTF.

The table lists this clone with a count of one. The genes are TRBV20-1 and TRBJ1-1, with D maybe TRBD1 (5 bases). Germline V lookup: CDR1 DFQATT, CDR2 SNEGSKA (reference sequence). V was shortened by 1 base and J by 14 bases, with 14 bases between the two germline ends. CDR3 length equals 11 residues. The CDR3, as DNA: TGCAGTGCTAGAGTTAGGGACCCTTTCTTCTTT. Translating gives CSARVRDPFFF.

This chain links TRBV4-1 with TRBJ2-5; 7 bases are a match to TRBD2. J gave up 7 bases and V 0 bases, and 5 bases lay outside the gene matches. Looked up from germline, CDR1 is MGHRA and CDR2 is YSYEKL. The length of the CDR3 is 14 residues. This CDR3 is CASSQELREGTQYF. CDR3 nucleotide sequence: TGCGCCAGCAGCCAAGAGCTAAGGGAGGGGACCCAGTACTTC.

The chain uses TRBV28 and TRBJ1-5; 7 bases are a match to TRBD1. CDR1 is MDHEN and CDR2 is SYDVKM in the germline V gene. V shed 6 bases and J 4 bases; nucleotides not matched to a gene: 9. This CDR3 spans 15 amino acids. CDR3 amino acids: CASSPPLGQNQPQHF. Written as DNA, the CDR3 is TGTGCCAGCAGCCCACCTCTGGGACAGAATCAGCCCCAGCATTTT.

The chain recombines TRBV10-3 with TRBJ2-1, with TRBD2 matching over 11 bases. Trimming cost V 6 bases and J 1 base; bases outside gene matches: 5. Per the germline V gene, CDR1 is ENHRY and CDR2 is SYGVKD. The CDR3 totals 16 residues. CDR3 sequence (DNA): TGTGCCATCAGCGAGGGACTAGCGGTTTCCTACAATGAGCAGTTCTTC. Translation gives CAISEGLAVSYNEQFF.

The CDR3: CAGSLAAGGINQPQHF. CDR3 DNA sequence: TGTGCCGGGTCCCTGGCGGCAGGGGGAATTAATCAGCCCCAGCATTTT. The J gene is TRBJ1-5, the V gene TRBV28; 7 positions agree with TRBD1. J was trimmed by 4 bases and V by 11 bases; bases with no gene match: 17. From germline, CDR1 is MDHEN and CDR2 SYDVKM. CDR3 length equals 16 residues.

With regard to this clone: Other DNA sequences in this sample translate to the same CDR3. The rearrangement links TRBV9 to TRBJ2-7; 9 positions agree with TRBD2. Losses at the gene ends were 4 bases for V and 2 bases for J; bases not matched to a gene: 4. The CDR3 totals 14 residues. The germline CDR1 and CDR2 sequences are SGDLS and YYNGEE. This CDR3 is CASSPGLATYEQYF. The CDR3, as DNA: TGTGCCAGCAGCCCGGGACTAGCTACCTACGAGCAGTACTTC.

The chain carries TRBV11-2 and TRBJ2-1, with TRBD2 identical over 8 bases. Trimming at V came to 7 bases and at J to 7 bases, leaving 9 bases not matched to a gene. Germline loops: CDR1 SGHAT, CDR2 FQNNGV. This CDR3 is 14 amino acids long. The CDR3 loop reads CASNPGLGSNEQFF. Written as DNA, the CDR3 is TGTGCCAGCAACCCGGGACTAGGTTCAAATGAGCAGTTCTTC.

The V and J genes are TRBV7-9 and TRBJ2-3; 7 nucleotides match TRBD2. The J segment lost 4 bases and the V segment lost 5 bases, leaving 6 bases of the junction unmatched. The germline gives CDR1 SEHNR, CDR2 FQNEAQ (reference sequence). There are 14 residues in the CDR3. The CDR3 nucleotides read TGTGCCAGCAGCCCCTTCACTAGCGCAGATACGCAGTATTTT. It codes for CASSPFTSADTQYF.

A single count supports this clone. The rearrangement links TRBV19 to TRBJ1-2; perhaps TRBD1 as D (5 bases). Germline-derived CDR1 and CDR2 are LNHDA and SQIVND (reference sequence). V lost 3 bases and J lost 8, with 19 bases in between. This CDR3 has 15 residues. The CDR3 region is CASSIESGRAGGYTF. CDR3 sequence (DNA): TGTGCCAGTAGTATCGAGTCGGGCAGGGCGGGCGGCTACACCTTC. The full variable domain, completed using reference TRBV19 and TRBJ1-2, is DGGITQSPKYLFRKEGQNVTLSCEQNLNHDAMYWYRQDPGQGLRLIYYSQIVNDFQKGDIAEGYSVSREKKESFPLTVTSAQKNPTAFYLCASSIESGRAGGYTFGSGTRLTVV.

The chain combines TRBV28 with TRBJ2-7; 7 positions match TRBD1. This CDR3 contains 14 residues. Germline lookup yields CDR1 MDHEN and CDR2 SYDVKM. V was clipped by 6 bases and J by 3 bases; unmatched bases: 8. The chain's CDR3 is CASRRQGSFYEQYF. CDR3 nucleotide sequence: TGTGCCAGCAGGAGACAGGGATCCTTCTACGAGCAGTACTTC.

About this clone: The junction does not match germline at one end; this may be a read error. The V gene is TRBV5-1, the J gene TRBJ2-1; D remains unclear. Germline V gene sequence: CDR1 SGHRS, CDR2 YFSETQ. This CDR3 has 13 residues. CDR3: CASAPGFYDEQFF. As DNA, the CDR3 is TGCGCCAGCGCCCCAGGTTTCTACGATGAGCAGTTCTTC. Full variable domain (rest looked up from reference TRBV5-1 and TRBJ2-1): KAGVTQTPRYLIKTRGQQVTLSCSPISGHRSVSWYQQTPGQGLQFLFEYFSETQRNKGNFPGRFSGRQFSNSRSEMNVSTLELGDSALYLCASAPGFYDEQFFGPGTRLTVL.

This rearrangement joins TRBV7-9 to TRBJ2-3, with a possible D match to TRBD2 (5 bases). V dropped 3 bases and J dropped 2 bases, with 15 bases sitting between them. The CDR3 is made up of 16 amino acids. Germline lookup yields CDR1 SEHNR and CDR2 FQNEAQ (reference sequence). The CDR3: CASSFPAGRITDTQYF. The CDR3 region has the DNA TGTGCCAGCAGCTTCCCTGCGGGTCGGATCACAGATACGCAGTATTTT.

This chain links TRBV18 with TRBJ1-2; D is unresolved. V was pared by 0 bases and J by 8 bases, with 13 bases between. CDR1 is KGHSH, CDR2 LQKENI, per germline. The CDR3 is 14 amino acids. CDR3 bases: TGTGCCAGCTCACCACCGCAGGCGGTTGGGGGCTACACCTTC. Translated, it gives CASSPPQAVGGYTF. Supplemented by reference TRBV18 and TRBJ1-2, the full variable domain reads NAGVMQNPRHLVRRRGQEARLRCSPMKGHSHVYWYRQLPEEGLKFMVYLQKENIIDESGMPKERFSAEFPKEGPSILRIQQVVRGDSAAYFCASSPPQAVGGYTFGSGTRLTVV.

The CDR3 sequence: CASSPGADSTGELFF. CDR3 coding DNA: TGTGCCAGCTCACCTGGTGCCGATAGCACCGGGGAGCTGTTTTTT. The V and J genes are TRBV18 and TRBJ2-2; D remains unclear. Trimming took 3 bases from V and 4 from J, leaving 12 bases between them. CDR1 is KGHSH and CDR2 is LQKENI in the germline V gene. This CDR3 has 15 residues.

The rearrangement links TRBV25-1 to TRBJ2-5, with 12 bases fitting TRBD1. Unmatched junction bases numbered 9, after V lost 3 bases and J lost 7 bases. Per the germline V gene, CDR1 is MGHDK and CDR2 is SYGVNS. The CDR3 runs 16 residues. Here the CDR3 reads CASSDPGTGGEGTQYF. In nucleotides, the CDR3 is TGTGCCAGCAGTGATCCCGGGACAGGGGGCGAGGGGACCCAGTACTTC.

The chain couples TRBV28 to TRBJ2-3; 8 bases agree with TRBD2. Germline CDR1 reads MDHEN; CDR2 reads SYDVKM. This CDR3 spans 15 amino acids. J was trimmed by 4 bases and V by 3 bases; bases with no gene match: 6. Here the CDR3 DNA reads TGTGCCAGCAGTTTTTCGGGAGGGCCCCCAGATACGCAGTATTTT. Amino acid sequence: CASSFSGGPPDTQYF.

The V call is TRBV2, the J call TRBJ2-5; either TRBD1 or TRBD2 may fit D (5 bases each). The V end lost 1 base, the J end lost 6 bases, and 15 bases lay between the germline ends. This CDR3 contains 15 residues. CDR1 is SNHLY and CDR2 is FYNNEI in the germline V gene. As DNA, the CDR3 is TGTGCCAGCAGTGAAGAGAGGGGCGGTGGACAGACCCAGTACTTC. Translation gives CASSEERGGGQTQYF.

This chain uses TRBV28 with TRBJ1-3, with D possibly being TRBD1 (5 bases). Germline V gene lookup returns CDR1 MDHEN and CDR2 SYDVKM. The CDR3 spans 15 residues. The ends were cut back, 4 bases at V and 0 bases at J, with 10 bases in the middle. The DNA for the CDR3 is TGTGCCAGCAGTTCCGGGGCAATCTCTGGAAACACCATATATTTT. Its protein product is CASSSGAISGNTIYF. Using reference TRBV28 and TRBJ1-3 for the parts outside the CDR3, the full variable domain is DVKVTQSSRYLVKRTGEKVFLECVQDMDHENMFWYRQDPGLGLRLIYFSYDVKMKEKGDIPEGYSVSREKKERFSLILESASTNQTSMYLCASSSGAISGNTIYFGEGSWLTVV.